This T cell receptor beta chain emerged from a study of blood T cell repertoires in COVID-19 (dated by TCRdb to 2020 to 2021). Regarding the research as a whole: The collaborator samples originated in the United States, Italy and Spain and spanned the acute and convalescent phases of COVID-19. The material from the prospective study consisted of cDNA or gDNA derived from T cells, B-cell-depleted T cells, or PBMCs. Subjects who had been exposed to COVID-19, were actively infected with it, or had recovered from it provided the deeply sampled blood TCRbeta repertoires that made up the dataset. The repertoires were released in a freely available public database intended as a resource for research on the immune response to SARS-CoV-2. Samples came from the ongoing ImmuneRACE study (first 160 participants) plus 1,254 subjects from 6 global collaborators. Nearly every sample came with metadata listing a de-identified subject ID, COVID-19 status, age in years and sex. Where available, HLA class I and class II types were obtained from metadata supplied by the sample provider rather than from assay-based typing.

Trimming leaves V shorter by 5 bases and J shorter by 5 bases, with the junction holding 9 bases beyond the gene matches. The cysteine opens and the phenylalanine closes a CDR3 of 15 amino acids. The kept DNA is CDR3 alone, 45 bases in frame from the first base. The germline V gene yields MDHEN for CDR1 and SYDVKM for CDR2. TCRbeta CDR3 regions were amplified from genomic DNA using the immunoSEQ Assay, a bias-controlled multiplex PCR. The paper's data handling went like this. The number of nucleated cells in each sample was estimated by amplification of reference gene primers within the assay. Sequence reads were collapsed and filtered to measure the absolute abundance of every unique TCRbeta CDR3 rearrangement. For each sample, productive Simpson clonality was calculated as the square root of Simpson's diversity index across productive rearrangements. The source is immuneACCESS, and TCRdb retained only in-frame sequences with V and J called. Part of the clones is not carried over; for the studies checked, unresolved V genes explain less than half of this, and the remainder is unexplained. V, J and clone size are taken as reported in that table, and D and trimming were inferred from the DNA itself. The sample table contains roughly 65,000 clones; only one count was recorded for 80% to 85% of them. Clones ranked in the top ten supply over 40% of the sample.

Points on this clone: Its antigen is currently not known. Base qualities were left out, and no much larger clone turns up one base away.

Whole blood was collected in K2EDTA tubes by collaborating institutions according to the institutions' own protocols. For TCRbeta analysis, collaborators shipped samples in one of three forms: frozen whole blood, isolated PBMCs, or DNA extracted from either of those sample types. Paper-wide results and their limitations: The quantity of clinical and demographic metadata differed by source and by participant and was supplied without curation.

The clonotype originates from a human donor in a cohort sampled during active COVID-19. This sequence uses TRBV28 and TRBJ1-5; 7 central nucleotides agree with TRBD1. The material sequenced was peripheral blood. CDR3 reads: CASSQGTVGHQPQHF. The base sequence is TGTGCCAGCAGTCAAGGGACAGTAGGGCATCAGCCCCAGCATTTT.